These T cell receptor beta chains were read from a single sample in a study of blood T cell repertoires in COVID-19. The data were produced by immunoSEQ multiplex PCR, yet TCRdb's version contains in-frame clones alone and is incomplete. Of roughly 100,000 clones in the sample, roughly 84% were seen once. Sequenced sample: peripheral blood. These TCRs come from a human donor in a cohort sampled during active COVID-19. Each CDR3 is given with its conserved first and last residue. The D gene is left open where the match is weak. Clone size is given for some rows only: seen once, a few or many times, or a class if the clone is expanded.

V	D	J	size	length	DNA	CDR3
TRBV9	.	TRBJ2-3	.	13	TGTGCCAGCAGCGCCTACCTCACAGATACGCAGTATTTT	CASSAYLTDTQYF
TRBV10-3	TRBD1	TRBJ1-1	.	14	TGTGCCATCAGGAGGGACAGCATGAACACTGAAGCTTTCTTT	CAIRRDSMNTEAFF
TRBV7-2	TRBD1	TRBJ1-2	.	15	TGTGCCAGCCGGGGACAGGGCTCTTCTATCGGCGGCTACACCTTC	CASRGQGSSIGGYTF
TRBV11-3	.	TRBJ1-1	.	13	TGTGCCAGCAGCCAGACACCGAACACTGAAGCTTTCTTT	CASSQTPNTEAFF
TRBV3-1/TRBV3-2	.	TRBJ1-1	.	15	TGTGCCAGCAGCCGGTTTAGACACTCGAACACTGAAGCTTTCTTT	CASSRFRHSNTEAFF
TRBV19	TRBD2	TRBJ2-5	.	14	TGTGCCAGTAGTACGCGGGGGGCCGGAGAGACCCAGTACTTC	CASSTRGAGETQYF
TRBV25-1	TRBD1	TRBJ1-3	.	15	TGTGCCAGCAGTGTCGGGACAGGGGCTGGAAACACCATATATTTT	CASSVGTGAGNTIYF
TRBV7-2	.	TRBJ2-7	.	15	TGTGCCAGCAGCTTAGTGGGACTGACTCCCTACGAGCAGTACTTC	CASSLVGLTPYEQYF
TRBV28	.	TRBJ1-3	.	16	TGTGCCAGCGGTCAAAGGGCGGGAACGGGTGGAAACACCATATATTTT	CASGQRAGTGGNTIYF
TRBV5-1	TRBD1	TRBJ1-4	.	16	TGCGCCAGCAGCCGGTCCCAGACAGGGGGCAATGAAAAACTGTTTTTT	CASSRSQTGGNEKLFF
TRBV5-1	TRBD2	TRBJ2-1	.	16	TGCGCCAGCAGCTTGGGATTAGCGGGGACTAGTGGTGAGCAGTTCTTC	CASSLGLAGTSGEQFF
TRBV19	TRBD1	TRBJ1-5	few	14	TGTGCCAGTAGTGTGGACAGGGACAATCAGCCCCAGCATTTT	CASSVDRDNQPQHF
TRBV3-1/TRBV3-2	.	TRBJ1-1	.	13	TGTGCCAGCAGCCTTGGGAGGAACACTGAAGCTTTCTTT	CASSLGRNTEAFF
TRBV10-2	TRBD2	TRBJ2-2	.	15	TGCGCCAGCAGCGCGACTAGCGGGGTCGGCGGGGAGCTGTTTTTT	CASSATSGVGGELFF
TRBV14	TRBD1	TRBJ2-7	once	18	TGTGCCAGCAGCAAGCTCGTATCCGGGACAGGGAAACGCTACGAGCAGTACTTC	CASSKLVSGTGKRYEQYF
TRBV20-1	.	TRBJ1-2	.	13	TGCAGTGCTAGTCAGCAGGGGAACTATGGCTACACCTTC	CSASQQGNYGYTF
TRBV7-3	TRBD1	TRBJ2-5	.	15	TGTGCCAGCAGCCAGGGACAGGGGGTGGGAGAGACCCAGTACTTC	CASSQGQGVGETQYF
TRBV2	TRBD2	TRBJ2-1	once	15	TGTGCCAGCAGTCCGGGACGGGGACTATACAATGAGCAGTTCTTC	CASSPGRGLYNEQFF
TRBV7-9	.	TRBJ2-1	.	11	TGTGCCAGCAGTTATTACAATGAGCAGTTCTTC	CASSYYNEQFF
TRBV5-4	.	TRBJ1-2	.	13	TGTGCCAGCAGCTTGCAAGGGGCGGGGGGCTACACCTTC	CASSLQGAGGYTF
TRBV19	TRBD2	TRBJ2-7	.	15	TGTGCCAGTAGTTCCGGGACTAGCGGGGGATACGAGCAGTACTTC	CASSSGTSGGYEQYF
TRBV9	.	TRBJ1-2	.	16	TGTGCCAGCAGCGTAGAAGAGGGCCGGATTGCATATGGCTACACCTTC	CASSVEEGRIAYGYTF
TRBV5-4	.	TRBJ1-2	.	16	TGTGCCAGCAGCCCAGGTACGCGGGCAGCAGCCTATGGCTACACCTTC	CASSPGTRAAAYGYTF
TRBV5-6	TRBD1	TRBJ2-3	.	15	TGTGCCAGCAGCCGACCGGACAGGGGGTCAGATACGCAGTATTTT	CASSRPDRGSDTQYF
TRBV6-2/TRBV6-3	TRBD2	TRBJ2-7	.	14	TGTGCCAGCAGTGGGAGCGGGGGATCCTACGAGCAGTACTTC	CASSGSGGSYEQYF
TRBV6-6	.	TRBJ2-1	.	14	TGTGCCAGCAGTATCATCGGCTCCTACAATGAGCAGTTCTTC	CASSIIGSYNEQFF
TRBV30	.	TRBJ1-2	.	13	TGTGCCTGGAGTTTAGAACGTGGCTATGGCTACACCTTC	CAWSLERGYGYTF
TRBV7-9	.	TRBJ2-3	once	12	TGTGCCAGCAGCTTGTTGGAGTCGACGCAGTATTTT	CASSLLESTQYF
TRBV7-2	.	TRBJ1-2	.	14	TGTGCCAGCAGATTCGCAGGGGTTAACTATGGCTACACCTTC	CASRFAGVNYGYTF